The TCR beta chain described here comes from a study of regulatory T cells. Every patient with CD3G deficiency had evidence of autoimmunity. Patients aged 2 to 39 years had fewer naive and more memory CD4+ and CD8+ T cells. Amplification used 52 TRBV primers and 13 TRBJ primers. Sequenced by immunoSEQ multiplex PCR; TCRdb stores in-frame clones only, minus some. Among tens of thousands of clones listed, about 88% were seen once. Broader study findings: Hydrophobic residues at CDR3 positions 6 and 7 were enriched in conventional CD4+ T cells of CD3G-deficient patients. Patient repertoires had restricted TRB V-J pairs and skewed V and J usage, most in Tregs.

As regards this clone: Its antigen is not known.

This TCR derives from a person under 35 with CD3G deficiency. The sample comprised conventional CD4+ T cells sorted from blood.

The CDR3, as DNA: TGTGCCAGTAGTACTGAATACACAGCCTTTTCCTACGAGCAGTACTTC. Translated: CASSTEYTAFSYEQYF. This chain joins TRBV19 and TRBJ2-7; D ambiguous. CDR1 and CDR2 from the germline V gene are LNHDA and SQIVND (reference sequence). The CDR3 is made up of 16 amino acids. Trimming pared 4 bases from V and 1 base from J, leaving 17 bases between.